The 16 T cell receptor beta chains below all came from one sample that was sequenced in a study of blood T cell repertoires in COVID-19. Assay used: immunoSEQ multiplex PCR; TCRdb lists only in-frame clones, some missing. This sample has some 150,000 clones, with 80% to 85% found just once. Sequenced sample: PBMCs or T cells enriched from blood (not recorded which). Every receptor here comes from a woman aged 50 to 60 who had been exposed to COVID-19.

This chain links TRBV5-6 with TRBJ2-3; D unresolved. Trimming cost V 1 base and J 6 bases, with 9 bases left between them. The CDR3 runs to 13 residues. Germline V gene sequence: CDR1 SGHDT, CDR2 YYEEEE. The CDR3 DNA reads as TGTGCCAGCAGCTTGTCGCGTGCGGATACGCAGTATTTT. This translates into CASSLSRADTQYF.

The chain is built from TRBV5-4 and TRBJ1-2; 7 nucleotides match TRBD1. The CDR3 totals 15 residues. Germline CDR1 SGHNT, CDR2 YYREEE (reference sequence). The ends lost 3 bases at V and 3 bases at J; junction bases unmatched: 8. CDR3 nucleotides: TGTGCCAGCAGCTCTACGACAGGGCCTCACTATGGCTACACCTTC. Protein product: CASSSTTGPHYGYTF.

The V gene is TRBV5-4, the J gene TRBJ1-5; D is unclear. The germline V and J ends were trimmed by 3 bases and 5 bases, with 21 bases remaining between them. Per germline, CDR1 SGHNT and CDR2 YYREEE (reference sequence). The CDR3 has 17 residues. Written as DNA, the CDR3 is TGTGCCAGCAGCTCACGTCCGTCTCCCTACGGGGATCAGCCCCAGCATTTT. This sequence encodes CASSSRPSPYGDQPQHF. The full variable domain, rest sourced from reference TRBV5-4 and TRBJ1-5, is ETGVTQSPTHLIKTRGQQVTLRCSSQSGHNTVSWYQQALGQGPQFIFQYYREEENGRGNFPPRFSGLQFPNYSSELNVNALELDDSALYLCASSSRPSPYGDQPQHFGDGTRLSIL.

The CDR3 reads CASSSKAAGRDTQYF. The CDR3 region has the DNA TGTGCCAGCAGCTCCAAGGCAGCGGGGAGGGATACGCAGTATTTT. The genes are TRBV7-6 and TRBJ2-3; 7 bases are a match to TRBD2. Per germline, CDR1 SGHVS and CDR2 FNYEAQ. The CDR3 sequence is 15 residues long. With V trimmed by 4 bases and J by 6 bases, 10 bases remained unmatched.

This clone was observed a few times. The CDR3 protein is CASSLEGTGDQPQHF. DNA of the CDR3: TGTGCCAGCAGCTTAGAGGGGACAGGGGATCAGCCCCAGCATTTT. V and J are TRBV7-2 and TRBJ1-5; 10 bases match TRBD1. Germline V CDR1 and CDR2: SGHTA, FQGNSA. With 1 base clipped from V and 5 bases from J, the junction kept 2 bases outside the gene matches. This CDR3 has 15 amino acids. The full variable domain, with the rest looked up from reference TRBV7-2 and TRBJ1-5, is GAGVSQSPSNKVTEKGKDVELRCDPISGHTALYWYRQSLGQGLEFLIYFQGNSAPDKSGLPSDRFSAERTGGSVSTLTIQRTQQEDSAVYLCASSLEGTGDQPQHFGDGTRLSIL.

This chain connects TRBV6-2 or TRBV6-3 to TRBJ2-7; TRBD1 aligns across 8 bases. The CDR3 has 15 residues. Losses at the gene ends were 5 bases for V and 2 bases for J; bases not matched to a gene: 8. In germline, CDR1 is MNHEY, CDR2 SVGEGT. This chain's CDR3 is CASSRTGNSPYEQYF. In DNA, the CDR3 is TGTGCCAGCAGTAGGACAGGGAACAGCCCCTACGAGCAGTACTTC.

The genes are TRBV7-2 and TRBJ2-3; tentatively, D is TRBD2 (6 bases). Germline loops: CDR1 SGHTA, CDR2 FQGNSA. CDR3 size: 12 residues. V was clipped by 6 bases and J by 6 bases, with 10 bases between them. Here the CDR3 reads CASSPEGDTQYF. The CDR3 bases are TGTGCCAGCAGTCCGGAGGGGGATACGCAGTATTTT.

The CDR3 spells CSVGAAVRADTQYF. As DNA, the CDR3 is TGCAGCGTTGGCGCGGCAGTGCGGGCAGATACGCAGTATTTT. This rearrangement joins TRBV29-1 to TRBJ2-3, with D perhaps TRBD2 (5 bases). Trimming left V 4 bases short and J 4 bases short, with 15 bases between. The V gene's germline CDR1 is SQVTM and CDR2 ANQGSEA. The CDR3 runs to 14 residues.

The genes are TRBV7-9 and TRBJ1-2; D is perhaps TRBD1 (6 bases). Germline V lookup: CDR1 SEHNR, CDR2 FQNEAQ (reference sequence). Trimming left V 5 bases short and J 8 bases short, with 12 bases between. The CDR3 extends over 12 amino acids. CDR3 nucleotide sequence: TGTGCCAGCAGCCTGGGGGGGGCGGGCTACACCTTC. Its translation: CASSLGGAGYTF. The whole variable domain, remainder taken from reference TRBV7-9 and TRBJ1-2, is DTGVSQNPRHKITKRGQNVTFRCDPISEHNRLYWYRQTLGQGPEFLTYFQNEAQLEKSRLLSDRFSAERPKGSFSTLEIQRTEQGDSAMYLCASSLGGAGYTFGSGTRLTVV.

The rearrangement links TRBV29-1 to TRBJ1-1, with 7 bases that match TRBD1. Trimming removed 6 bases from V and 4 bases from J; junction bases left unmatched: 8. The CDR3 contains 13 residues. Germline V gene data show CDR1 as SQVTM and CDR2 as ANQGSEA. This CDR3 is CSVGTVRGTEAFF. Here the CDR3 DNA reads TGCAGCGTCGGGACAGTTCGTGGCACTGAAGCTTTCTTT.

The table lists this clone with a count of one. The V call is TRBV2, the J call TRBJ2-2, with 15 bases that match TRBD2. The junction had 5 bases not matched to a gene; V was cut back by 7 bases and J by 2 bases. The CDR3 extends over 17 amino acids. Germline V gene data show CDR1 as SNHLY and CDR2 as FYNNEI. This CDR3 is CASTRTSGGVNTGELFF. The CDR3 DNA sequence: TGTGCCAGCACCCGGACTAGCGGGGGGGTCAACACCGGGGAGCTGTTTTTT. The full variable domain, in which reference TRBV2 and TRBJ2-2 provide the parts outside the CDR3, is EPEVTQTPSHQVTQMGQEVILRCVPISNHLYFYWYRQILGQKVEFLVSFYNNEISEKSEIFDDQFSVERPDGSNFTLKIRSTKLEDSAMYFCASTRTSGGVNTGELFFGEGSRLTVL.

The CDR3 sequence is CASSFTGGNEQFF. CDR3 in DNA: TGTGCCAGTAGCTTTACAGGGGGCAATGAGCAGTTCTTC. V usage is TRBV19 and J usage is TRBJ2-1; 8 nucleotides match TRBD1. Unmatched junction bases numbered 4, after V lost 6 bases and J lost 6 bases. CDR1 LNHDA and CDR2 SQIVND come from the germline V gene (reference sequence). This CDR3 comprises 13 residues.

The rearrangement joins TRBV4-3 to TRBJ2-1; 8 bases line up with TRBD2. V was pared by 1 base and J by 0 bases, with 8 bases of the junction left unmatched. Germline V lookup: CDR1 LGHNA, CDR2 YSLEER. This CDR3 is built from 18 residues. CDR3 sequence (DNA): TGCGCCAGCAGCCAAGGGAGACTAGCGCCCAGCTCCTACAATGAGCAGTTCTTC. As protein: CASSQGRLAPSSYNEQFF.

V and J are TRBV29-1 and TRBJ1-1; 11 nucleotides line up with TRBD1. J lost 4 bases, V lost 5 bases, and 3 bases had no gene match. The V gene's germline CDR1 is SQVTM and CDR2 ANQGSEA. The CDR3 is 13 amino acids. The CDR3 DNA sequence: TGCAGCGTTCGGACAGGGGGCGGCACTGAAGCTTTCTTT. This gives the protein CSVRTGGGTEAFF. Looking up the rest from reference TRBV29-1 and TRBJ1-1 gives the full variable domain: SAVISQKPSRDICQRGTSLTIQCQVDSQVTMMFWYRQQPGQSLTLIATANQGSEATYESGFVIDKFPISRPNLTFSTLTVSNMSPEDSSIYLCSVRTGGGTEAFFGQGTRLTVV.

The chain has TRBV4-1 and TRBJ1-1; D call uncertain. Germline-derived CDR1 and CDR2 are MGHRA and YSYEKL. V lost 2 bases and J 1 base, leaving 8 bases between the germline ends. The length of the CDR3 is 14 residues. The CDR3 is CASSQNGKNTEAFF. As DNA, the CDR3 is TGCGCCAGCAGCCAAAACGGGAAGAACACTGAAGCTTTCTTT.

The chain is built from TRBV30 and TRBJ1-6; no clear D. V lost 1 base to trimming and J lost 4 bases, with 8 bases between them. This CDR3 is 14 amino acids long. In germline, CDR1 is GTSNPN, CDR2 SVGIG (reference sequence). CDR3 DNA: TGTGCCTGGAGTGCCTCGGGGTATAATTCACCCCTCCACTTT. This gives the protein CAWSASGYNSPLHF.